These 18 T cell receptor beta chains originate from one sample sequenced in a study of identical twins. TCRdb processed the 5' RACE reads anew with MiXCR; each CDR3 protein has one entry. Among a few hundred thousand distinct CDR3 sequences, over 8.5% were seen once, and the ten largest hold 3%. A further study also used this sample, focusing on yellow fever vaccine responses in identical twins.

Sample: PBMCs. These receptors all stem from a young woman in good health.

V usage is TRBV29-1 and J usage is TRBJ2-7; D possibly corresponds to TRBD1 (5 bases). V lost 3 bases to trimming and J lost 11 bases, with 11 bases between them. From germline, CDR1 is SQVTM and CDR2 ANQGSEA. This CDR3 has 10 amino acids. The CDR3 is CSVDQGRKYF. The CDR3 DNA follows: TGCAGCGTTGATCAGGGCCGTAAGTACTTC.

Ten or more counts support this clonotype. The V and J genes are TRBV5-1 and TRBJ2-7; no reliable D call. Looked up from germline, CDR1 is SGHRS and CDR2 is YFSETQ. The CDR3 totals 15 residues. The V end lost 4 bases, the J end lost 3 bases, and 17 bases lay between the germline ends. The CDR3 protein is CASSRPPPYIYEQYF. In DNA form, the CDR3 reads TGCGCCAGCAGCCGGCCACCTCCCTATATCTACGAGCAGTACTTC.

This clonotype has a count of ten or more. CDR3 loop: CASSQSGGAYNEQFF. DNA for the CDR3: TGTGCCAGCAGTCAGAGCGGGGGGGCATACAATGAGCAGTTCTTC. V is TRBV28 and J is TRBJ2-1, with 10 bases aligning to TRBD2. Germline V gene data show CDR1 as MDHEN and CDR2 as SYDVKM. V was clipped by 5 bases and J by 4 bases; unmatched bases: 5. This CDR3 has 15 amino acids. The full variable domain, its missing parts supplied by reference TRBV28 and TRBJ2-1, is DVKVTQSSRYLVKRTGEKVFLECVQDMDHENMFWYRQDPGLGLRLIYFSYDVKMKEKGDIPEGYSVSREKKERFSLILESASTNQTSMYLCASSQSGGAYNEQFFGPGTRLTVL.

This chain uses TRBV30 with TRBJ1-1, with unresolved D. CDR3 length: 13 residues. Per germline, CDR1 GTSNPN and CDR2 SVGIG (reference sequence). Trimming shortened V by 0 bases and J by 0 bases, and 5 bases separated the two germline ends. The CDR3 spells CAWSVHLNTEAFF. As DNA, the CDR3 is TGTGCCTGGAGTGTACACCTGAACACTGAAGCTTTCTTT.

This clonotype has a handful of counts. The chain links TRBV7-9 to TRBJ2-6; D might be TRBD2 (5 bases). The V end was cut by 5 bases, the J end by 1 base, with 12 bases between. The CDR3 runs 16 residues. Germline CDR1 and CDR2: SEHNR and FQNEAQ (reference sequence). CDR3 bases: TGTGCCAGCAGCCGAGAGAGGGTATCTGGGGCCAACGTCCTGACTTTC. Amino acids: CASSRERVSGANVLTF.

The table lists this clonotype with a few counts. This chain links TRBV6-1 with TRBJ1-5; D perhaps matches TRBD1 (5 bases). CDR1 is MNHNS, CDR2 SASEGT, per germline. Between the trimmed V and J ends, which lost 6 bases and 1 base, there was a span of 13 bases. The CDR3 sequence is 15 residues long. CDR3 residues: CASSPSWGSNQPQHF. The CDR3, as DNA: TGTGCCAGCAGCCCCTCGTGGGGGAGCAATCAGCCCCAGCATTTT.

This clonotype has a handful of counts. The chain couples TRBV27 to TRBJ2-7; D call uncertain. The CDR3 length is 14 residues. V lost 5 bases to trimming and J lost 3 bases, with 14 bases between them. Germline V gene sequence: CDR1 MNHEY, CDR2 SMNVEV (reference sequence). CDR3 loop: CASSPLGLLYEQYF. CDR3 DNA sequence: TGTGCCAGCAGTCCCCTAGGGCTCCTCTACGAGCAGTACTTC.

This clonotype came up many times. CDR3 region: CASSLEMTGGFYEQYF. Written as DNA, the CDR3 is TGTGCCAGCAGCTTGGAAATGACAGGGGGGTTCTACGAGCAGTACTTC. V is TRBV5-5 and J is TRBJ2-7, with 9 positions matching TRBD1. Germline V lookup: CDR1 SGHKS, CDR2 YYEKEE (reference sequence). Trimming at V came to 0 bases and at J to 3 bases, leaving 7 bases not matched to a gene. The CDR3 is 16 amino acids.

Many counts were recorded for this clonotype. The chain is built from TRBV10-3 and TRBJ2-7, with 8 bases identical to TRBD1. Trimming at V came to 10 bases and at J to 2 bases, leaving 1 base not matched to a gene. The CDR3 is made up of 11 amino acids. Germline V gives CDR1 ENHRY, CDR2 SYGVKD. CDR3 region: CATGQAYEQYF. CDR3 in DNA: TGTGCCACGGGACAGGCCTACGAGCAGTACTTC.

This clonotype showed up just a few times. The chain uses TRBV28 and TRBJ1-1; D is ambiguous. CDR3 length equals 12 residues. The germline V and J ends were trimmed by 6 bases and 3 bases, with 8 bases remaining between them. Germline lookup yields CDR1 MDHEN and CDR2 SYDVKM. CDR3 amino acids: CASSTLYTEAFF. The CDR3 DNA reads TGTGCCAGCAGCACTCTTTACACTGAAGCTTTCTTT.

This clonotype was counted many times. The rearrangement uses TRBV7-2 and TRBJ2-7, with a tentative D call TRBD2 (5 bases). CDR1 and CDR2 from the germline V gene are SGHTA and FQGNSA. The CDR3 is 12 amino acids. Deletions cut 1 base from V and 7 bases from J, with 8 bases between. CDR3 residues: CASSLVWREQYF. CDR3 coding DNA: TGTGCCAGCAGCTTAGTGTGGAGGGAGCAGTACTTC.

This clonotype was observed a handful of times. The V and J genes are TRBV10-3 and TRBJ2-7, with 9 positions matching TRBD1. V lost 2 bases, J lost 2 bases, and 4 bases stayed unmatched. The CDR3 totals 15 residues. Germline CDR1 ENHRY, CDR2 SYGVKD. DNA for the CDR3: TGTGCCATCAGTGAGCGCCGGGACAGGGCCTACGAGCAGTACTTC. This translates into CAISERRDRAYEQYF.

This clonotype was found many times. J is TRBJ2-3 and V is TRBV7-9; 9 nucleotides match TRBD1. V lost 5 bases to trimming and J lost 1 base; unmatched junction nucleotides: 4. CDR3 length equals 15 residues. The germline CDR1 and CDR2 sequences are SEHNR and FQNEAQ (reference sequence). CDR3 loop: CASSIRQGGTDTQYF. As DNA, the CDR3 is TGTGCCAGCAGCATCCGACAGGGGGGCACAGATACGCAGTATTTT. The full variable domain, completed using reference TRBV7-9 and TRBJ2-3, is DTGVSQNPRHKITKRGQNVTFRCDPISEHNRLYWYRQTLGQGPEFLTYFQNEAQLEKSRLLSDRFSAERPKGSFSTLEIQRTEQGDSAMYLCASSIRQGGTDTQYFGPGTRLTVL.

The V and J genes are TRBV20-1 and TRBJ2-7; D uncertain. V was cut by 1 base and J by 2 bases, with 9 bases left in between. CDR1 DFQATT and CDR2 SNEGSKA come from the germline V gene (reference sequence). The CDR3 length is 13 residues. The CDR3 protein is CSARVATAYEQYF. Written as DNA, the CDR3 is TGCAGTGCTAGAGTTGCGACCGCCTACGAGCAGTACTTC.

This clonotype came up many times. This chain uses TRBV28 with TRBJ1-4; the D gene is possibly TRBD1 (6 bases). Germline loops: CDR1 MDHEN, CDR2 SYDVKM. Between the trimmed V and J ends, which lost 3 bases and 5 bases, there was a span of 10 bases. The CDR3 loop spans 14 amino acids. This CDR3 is CASSLVDRNEKLFF. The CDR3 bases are TGTGCCAGCAGTTTGGTGGACAGAAATGAAAAACTGTTTTTT.

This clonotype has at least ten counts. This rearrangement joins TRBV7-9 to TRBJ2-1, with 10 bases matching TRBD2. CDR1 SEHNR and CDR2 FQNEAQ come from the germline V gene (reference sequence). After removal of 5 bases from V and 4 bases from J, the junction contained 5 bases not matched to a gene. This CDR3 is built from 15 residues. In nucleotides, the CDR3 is TGTGCCAGCAGCCGGCTAGCGGGGGAATACAATGAGCAGTTCTTC. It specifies CASSRLAGEYNEQFF.

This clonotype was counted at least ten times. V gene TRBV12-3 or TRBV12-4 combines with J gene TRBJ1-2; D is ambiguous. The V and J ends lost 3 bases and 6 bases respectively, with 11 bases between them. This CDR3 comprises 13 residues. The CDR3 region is CASSFLGQNGYTF. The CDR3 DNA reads TGTGCCAGCAGTTTTTTAGGGCAGAATGGCTACACCTTC.

CDR3 bases: TGTGCCAGCGGGGGGAGTCCAGGTGCGCAGTATTTT. Its translation is CASGGSPGAQYF. The chain couples TRBV2 to TRBJ2-3; a weak D match, TRBD2 (6 bases). This CDR3 has 12 residues. CDR1 and CDR2 from the germline V gene are SNHLY and FYNNEI. Trimming stripped 8 bases from V and 10 bases from J, with 16 bases between. The variable domain in full, with the rest retrieved from reference TRBV2 and TRBJ2-3, is EPEVTQTPSHQVTQMGQEVILRCVPISNHLYFYWYRQILGQKVEFLVSFYNNEISEKSEIFDDQFSVERPDGSNFTLKIRSTKLEDSAMYFCASGGSPGAQYFGPGTRLTVL.